Shown below are 20 T cell receptor beta chains from a single sample sequenced in a study of T cells after yellow fever vaccination. TCRdb used MiXCR to reprocess the 5' RACE reads, holding one entry per CDR3 protein. The data contain about 220,000 distinct CDR3 sequences, around 3.1% of them singletons. The material sequenced was CD4+ T cells sorted from PBMCs, taken 10 days after the yellow fever booster vaccination. The receptors shown here come from a man aged 18 to 29 who received the YFV17D yellow fever vaccine.

This clonotype was seen ten or more times. This chain links TRBV7-9 with TRBJ2-1; the match to TRBD2 covers 15 bases. The CDR3 has 17 amino acids. Germline CDR1 SEHNR, CDR2 FQNEAQ (reference sequence). V shed 5 bases, J shed 9 bases, and the junction held 11 bases outside the gene matches. The CDR3, as DNA: TGTGCCAGCAGCCAAATTCCGGGACTAGCGGGGGGCGTTGAGCAGTTCTTC. This encodes CASSQIPGLAGGVEQFF.

This clonotype was recorded many times. The chain combines TRBV9 with TRBJ2-1; 7 bases are a match to TRBD2. Germline lookup yields CDR1 SGDLS and CDR2 YYNGEE. CDR3 size: 12 residues. V was clipped by 2 bases and J by 13 bases; unmatched bases: 6. DNA for the CDR3: TGTGCCAGCAGCGTTGCGGGGGAAGTCCAGTTCTTC. This gives the protein CASSVAGEVQFF.

This clonotype was found many times. The chain couples TRBV5-1 to TRBJ1-2, with D possibly being TRBD1 (5 bases). CDR1 and CDR2 (germline): SGHRS, YFSETQ. The CDR3 is made up of 14 amino acids. V lost 5 bases and J lost 6, with 17 bases in between. CDR3 nucleotides: TGCGCCAGCAGGCCGGACTCAGGGACCGATGGCTACACCTTC. Translation: CASRPDSGTDGYTF.

This clonotype was seen ten or more times. The chain is built from TRBV5-1 and TRBJ2-5; possibly TRBD2 for D (5 bases). Per the germline V gene, CDR1 is SGHRS and CDR2 is YFSETQ. The CDR3 runs to 13 residues. V shed 2 bases and J shed 5 bases, with 10 bases lying between them. The CDR3 loop reads CASSFSGSETQYF. The CDR3 DNA follows: TGCGCCAGCAGCTTTTCGGGGTCGGAGACCCAGTACTTC.

The V and J genes are TRBV6-1 and TRBJ2-1; perhaps TRBD2 as D (6 bases). The germline V gene encodes CDR1 MNHNS and CDR2 SASEGT. CDR3 length equals 17 residues. V lost 1 base and J 6 bases, leaving 19 bases between the germline ends. CDR3 in amino acids: CASSEDGWGDRPNEQFF. The DNA for the CDR3 is TGTGCCAGCAGTGAAGACGGGTGGGGGGACCGCCCCAATGAGCAGTTCTTC.

The CDR3 nucleotides are TGTGCCTGGGGAACAGGGGTCCACGAGCAGTACTTC. The encoded protein is CAWGTGVHEQYF. The chain has TRBV30 and TRBJ2-7; 7 nucleotides match TRBD1. Trimming took 5 bases from V and 5 from J; bases not matched to a gene: 6. The CDR3 sequence is 12 residues long. Germline V gives CDR1 GTSNPN, CDR2 SVGIG (reference sequence).

The J gene is TRBJ2-1, the V gene TRBV6-5, with TRBD1 as a possible D gene (5 bases). Trimming cost V 2 bases and J 2 bases, with 10 bases left between them. Germline V CDR1 and CDR2: MNHEY, SVGAGI. The CDR3 has 15 amino acids. CDR3 region: CASSYGRATYNEQFF. In DNA form, the CDR3 reads TGTGCCAGCAGTTACGGCAGGGCTACCTACAATGAGCAGTTCTTC.

About this clonotype itself: This sequence may be a read error, since a much larger clone differs from it by one base. The rearrangement links TRBV12-3 or TRBV12-4 to TRBJ1-1, with a weak D call TRBD1 (5 bases). V lost 7 bases, J lost 1 base, and 13 bases lay in between. CDR3 length: 14 residues. In DNA form, the CDR3 reads TGTGCCAGCAATCATGACAGCCCGAACACTGAAGCTTTCTTT. Protein sequence: CASNHDSPNTEAFF.

The chain carries TRBV4-2 and TRBJ2-2; the match to TRBD2 covers 7 bases. In germline, CDR1 is LGHNA, CDR2 YNFKEQ. The CDR3 is 15 amino acids. The J segment lost 8 bases and the V segment lost 0 bases, leaving 6 bases of the junction unmatched. The CDR3 reads CASSQDLAGVGELFF. The DNA for the CDR3 is TGTGCCAGCAGCCAAGATCTGGCGGGGGTTGGGGAGCTGTTTTTT.

The table lists this clonotype with a few counts. The chain recombines TRBV5-1 with TRBJ1-4, with TRBD1 matching 8 bases. CDR3 length: 16 residues. V dropped 0 bases and J dropped 8; count of bases not matched to a gene: 9. Germline lookup yields CDR1 SGHRS and CDR2 YFSETQ. The CDR3 DNA sequence: TGCGCCAGCAGCTTGGGAGGACAGGGATTGCAAGAAAAACTGTTTTTT. Translation: CASSLGGQGLQEKLFF.

This clonotype showed up just a few times. The chain carries TRBV18 and TRBJ2-1; 10 bases agree with TRBD2. The CDR3 sequence is 17 residues long. The trim removed 3 bases at V and 6 bases at J, leaving 11 bases unmatched. Looked up from germline, CDR1 is KGHSH and CDR2 is LQKENI. CDR3 sequence: CASSPSTPAGGPNEQFF. The CDR3, as DNA: TGTGCCAGCTCACCCTCGACGCCAGCGGGGGGGCCCAATGAGCAGTTCTTC. The variable domain in full, with the rest retrieved from reference TRBV18 and TRBJ2-1, is NAGVMQNPRHLVRRRGQEARLRCSPMKGHSHVYWYRQLPEEGLKFMVYLQKENIIDESGMPKERFSAEFPKEGPSILRIQQVVRGDSAAYFCASSPSTPAGGPNEQFFGPGTRLTVL.

The chain has TRBV21-1 and TRBJ2-5; the tabulated D call, TRBD1, remains unverified against the DNA. TRBV21-1 is reported as a pseudogene. The CDR3 extends over 12 amino acids. The CDR3 protein is CARGTGRETQYF. The DNA for the CDR3 is TGTGCCAGAGGGACAGGGAGAGAGACCCAGTACTTC.

A few counts support this clonotype. The J gene is TRBJ2-7, the V gene TRBV7-2; D might be TRBD2 (7 bases). In germline, CDR1 is SGHTA, CDR2 FQGNSA. With 1 base removed from V and 2 bases from J, the gap between germline ends came to 12 bases. This CDR3 spans 15 amino acids. CDR3 coding DNA: TGTGCCAGCAGCTTAGGAGGGGGGGCCACCTACGAGCAGTACTTC. It codes for CASSLGGGATYEQYF. Full variable domain (missing parts from reference TRBV7-2 and TRBJ2-7): GAGVSQSPSNKVTEKGKDVELRCDPISGHTALYWYRQSLGQGLEFLIYFQGNSAPDKSGLPSDRFSAERTGGSVSTLTIQRTQQEDSAVYLCASSLGGGATYEQYFGPGTRLTVT.

The chain couples TRBV12-3 or TRBV12-4 to TRBJ2-7; 10 positions match TRBD1. J gave up 3 bases and V 5 bases, and 4 bases lay outside the gene matches. CDR3 length: 14 amino acids. The CDR3 sequence is CASSPGDRGYEQYF. The CDR3, as DNA: TGTGCCAGCAGTCCCGGGGACAGGGGCTACGAGCAGTACTTC.

The chain recombines TRBV4-1 with TRBJ2-2; no firm D call. Trimming took 1 base from V and 6 from J, leaving 12 bases between them. The CDR3 loop spans 15 amino acids. CDR1 and CDR2 from the germline V gene are MGHRA and YSYEKL. The CDR3 loop reads CASSQVELDPGELFF. In DNA, the CDR3 is TGCGCCAGCAGCCAAGTGGAGTTGGACCCCGGGGAGCTGTTTTTT.

This clonotype was recorded at least ten times. The chain combines TRBV27 with TRBJ2-1; D not certain. V lost 8 bases and J 0 bases, leaving 8 bases between the germline ends. Per the germline V gene, CDR1 is MNHEY and CDR2 is SMNVEV (reference sequence). The CDR3 extends over 13 amino acids. The CDR3 sequence: CASARSSYNEQFF. The DNA of the CDR3 is TGTGCCAGCGCCAGAAGCTCCTACAATGAGCAGTTCTTC.

The table lists this clonotype with many counts. The gene calls are TRBV7-8 and TRBJ2-3; D unresolved. Germline-derived CDR1 and CDR2 are SGHVS and FQNEAQ. V lost 1 base to trimming and J lost 0 bases, with 14 bases between them. The CDR3 covers 17 residues. The CDR3 reads CASSLVGSSASTDTQYF. The CDR3 bases are TGTGCCAGCAGCTTAGTTGGCTCAAGTGCTAGCACAGATACGCAGTATTTT.

The genes are TRBV29-1 and TRBJ2-3; weak D call: TRBD1 (6 bases). Germline CDR1 SQVTM, CDR2 ANQGSEA. This CDR3 has 13 amino acids. V lost 7 bases to trimming and J lost 1 base, with 12 bases between them. The DNA of the CDR3 is TGCAGCGCCCCACAGGGTGGCACAGATACGCAGTATTTT. Protein product: CSAPQGGTDTQYF.

This clonotype has a count of ten or more. V gene TRBV7-2 combines with J gene TRBJ1-4; D is possibly TRBD1 (6 bases). Trimming left V 0 bases short and J 8 bases short, with 13 bases between. In germline, CDR1 is SGHTA, CDR2 FQGNSA. The CDR3 is made up of 15 amino acids. The CDR3 coding sequence is TGTGCCAGCAGCTTAGCCCGACAGGACGGGGAAAAACTGTTTTTT. The encoded protein is CASSLARQDGEKLFF.

This clonotype came up many times. The chain recombines TRBV29-1 with TRBJ1-5; tentative D call: TRBD1 (6 bases). The CDR3 length is 14 residues. Trimming cost V 6 bases and J 1 base, with 13 bases left between them. Germline CDR1 is SQVTM and CDR2 is ANQGSEA. The DNA for the CDR3 is TGCAGCGTCGGAACAGGGCCAAGCAATCAGCCCCAGCATTTT. This codes for CSVGTGPSNQPQHF. The entire variable domain, with the rest obtained from reference TRBV29-1 and TRBJ1-5, is as follows: SAVISQKPSRDICQRGTSLTIQCQVDSQVTMMFWYRQQPGQSLTLIATANQGSEATYESGFVIDKFPISRPNLTFSTLTVSNMSPEDSSIYLCSVGTGPSNQPQHFGDGTRLSIL.